A selection of T cell receptor beta chains follows, all from one sample in a study of shared clonotypes between healthy human individuals. Clones were read by immunoSEQ multiplex PCR, and TCRdb kept only the in-frame ones, dropping some. The data contain 2 million to 3 million clones, approximately 90% of them singletons. Sequenced material: naive CD4+ T cells sorted from blood. The receptors come from a man between 18 and 29 years old in good health. Both conserved end residues are part of each CDR3. D genes are given only for firm matches. Clone size is given for some rows only: seen once, a few or many times, or a class if the clone is expanded.

CDR3nt: TGTGCTACCGGACAGGGGCCCTACGAGCAGTACTTC
CDR3aa: CATGQGPYEQYF
abundance: once
j_gene: TRBJ2-7
d_gene: TRBD1
v_gene: TRBV6-5

CDR3nt: TGTGCCAGTCGAGAAACCGGGACACTGAGCACTGAAGCTTTCTTT
CDR3aa: CASRETGTLSTEAFF
abundance: once
j_gene: TRBJ1-1
d_gene: .
v_gene: TRBV19

CDR3nt: TGCGCCAGCAGCCAAGCGGGGACAGGCATCTCTGGAAACACCATATATTTT
CDR3aa: CASSQAGTGISGNTIYF
abundance: .
j_gene: TRBJ1-3
d_gene: TRBD1
v_gene: TRBV4-3

CDR3nt: TGTGCCAGCAGCGGTACCTACTACAATGAGCAGTTCTTC
CDR3aa: CASSGTYYNEQFF
abundance: .
j_gene: TRBJ2-1
d_gene: .
v_gene: TRBV9

CDR3nt: TGTGCCAGCAGCGTTACTAGCGGGAGGGCCCTAGGGAACACCGGGGAGCTGTTTTTT
CDR3aa: CASSVTSGRALGNTGELFF
abundance: .
j_gene: TRBJ2-2
d_gene: TRBD2
v_gene: TRBV7-2

CDR3nt: TGCGCCAGCAGCCACCAGGGGACAGGGGTTTCTGGGGCCAACGTCCTGACTTTC
CDR3aa: CASSHQGTGVSGANVLTF
abundance: .
j_gene: TRBJ2-6
d_gene: TRBD1
v_gene: TRBV5-1

CDR3nt: TGTGCCAGCTCACCACCGGGGAGGGCGAACACTGAAGCTTTCTTT
CDR3aa: CASSPPGRANTEAFF
abundance: .
j_gene: TRBJ1-1
d_gene: .
v_gene: TRBV18

CDR3nt: TGCGCCAGCACCGACTCCAGGAATGTCTATGGCTACACCTTC
CDR3aa: CASTDSRNVYGYTF
abundance: .
j_gene: TRBJ1-2
d_gene: .
v_gene: TRBV5-1

CDR3nt: TGTGCCAGCAGCCCCGTGAGCTCCTACGAGCAGTACTTC
CDR3aa: CASSPVSSYEQYF
abundance: .
j_gene: TRBJ2-7
d_gene: .
v_gene: TRBV5-4

CDR3nt: TGTGCCAGCAGCGCGGAGGGGCTCCAAGAGACCCAGTACTTC
CDR3aa: CASSAEGLQETQYF
abundance: .
j_gene: TRBJ2-5
d_gene: .
v_gene: TRBV5-4

CDR3nt: TGTGCCAGCAGTGAAGCGCGGCGGGAAAAGCCCTACGAGCAGTACTTC
CDR3aa: CASSEARREKPYEQYF
abundance: .
j_gene: TRBJ2-7
d_gene: .
v_gene: TRBV6-1

CDR3nt: TGTGCCAGCAGCTTAAGGGTAGCGGGAACTGGCGAGCAGTACTTC
CDR3aa: CASSLRVAGTGEQYF
abundance: .
j_gene: TRBJ2-7
d_gene: TRBD2
v_gene: TRBV7-2

CDR3nt: TGCGCCAGCAGCGGCCCCTCGGCCACTGAAGCTTTCTTT
CDR3aa: CASSGPSATEAFF
abundance: .
j_gene: TRBJ1-1
d_gene: .
v_gene: TRBV5-1

CDR3nt: TGTGCCAGCAGACTCATGGGCGAGCAGTACTTC
CDR3aa: CASRLMGEQYF
abundance: .
j_gene: TRBJ2-7
d_gene: .
v_gene: TRBV6-1

CDR3nt: TGTGCCAGCAGCCACCCGCAGGGGGCGGGAACTAATGAAAAACTGTTTTTT
CDR3aa: CASSHPQGAGTNEKLFF
abundance: .
j_gene: TRBJ1-4
d_gene: TRBD1
v_gene: TRBV7-2

CDR3nt: TGTGCCAGCAACCTAATCCGAGGTACCGCTTTCTTT
CDR3aa: CASNLIRGTAFF
abundance: .
j_gene: TRBJ1-1
d_gene: .
v_gene: TRBV6-5

CDR3nt: TGTGCCAGCAGCTTGAGAGCTAGCACAGATACGCAGTATTTT
CDR3aa: CASSLRASTDTQYF
abundance: once
j_gene: TRBJ2-3
d_gene: .
v_gene: TRBV5-6

CDR3nt: TGTGCCAGCAGGGCAGGGACTTCCTACGAGCAGTACTTC
CDR3aa: CASRAGTSYEQYF
abundance: .
j_gene: TRBJ2-7
d_gene: .
v_gene: TRBV6-1

CDR3nt: TGCGCCAGCAGTGAGCGAACGTCGCACGAGCAGTACTTC
CDR3aa: CASSERTSHEQYF
abundance: .
j_gene: TRBJ2-7
d_gene: .
v_gene: TRBV10-2

CDR3nt: TGTGCCAGCAGCCTGAACGGGGCCCGGGTTGAAGCTTTCTTT
CDR3aa: CASSLNGARVEAFF
abundance: .
j_gene: TRBJ1-1
d_gene: .
v_gene: TRBV5-4

CDR3nt: TGTGCCAGTAGGGGACAGGGGGCGCCTTCACCCGAGCAGTACTTC
CDR3aa: CASRGQGAPSPEQYF
abundance: .
j_gene: TRBJ2-7
d_gene: TRBD1
v_gene: TRBV19

CDR3nt: TGCGCCAGCAGCCCAGACTGGTCCCAGTACTTC
CDR3aa: CASSPDWSQYF
abundance: .
j_gene: TRBJ2-5
d_gene: .
v_gene: TRBV10-2

CDR3nt: TGTGCCAGCAGCCGATCCCTGGGGTACGAGCAGTACTTC
CDR3aa: CASSRSLGYEQYF
abundance: .
j_gene: TRBJ2-7
d_gene: .
v_gene: TRBV6-1